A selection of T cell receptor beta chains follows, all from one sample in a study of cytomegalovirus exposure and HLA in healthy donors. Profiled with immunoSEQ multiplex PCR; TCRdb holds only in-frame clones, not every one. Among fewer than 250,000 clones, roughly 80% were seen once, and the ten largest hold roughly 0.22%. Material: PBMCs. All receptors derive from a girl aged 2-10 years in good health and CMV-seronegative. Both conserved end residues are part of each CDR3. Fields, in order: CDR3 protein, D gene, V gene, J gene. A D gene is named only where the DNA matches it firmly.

CASIMDRNTEAFF	-	TRBV2	TRBJ1-1
CSVSAGTNEKLFF	-	TRBV29-1	TRBJ1-4
CASSLGGKTEAFF	-	TRBV11-2	TRBJ1-1
CASTGKNIQYF	-	TRBV2	TRBJ2-4
CASGASTEAFF	-	TRBV9	TRBJ1-1
CASSSGQGLEQYF	TRBD1	TRBV27	TRBJ2-7
CASSPGQVMNTEAFF	TRBD1	TRBV19	TRBJ1-1
CASSLGQHLLKTGERADTQYF	TRBD1	TRBV13	TRBJ2-3
CAWSESFQPQHF	-	TRBV30	TRBJ1-5
CASSPGIPKSGNTIYF	-	TRBV11-2	TRBJ1-3
CASSWGTGLVIDEQYF	TRBD1	TRBV5-6	TRBJ2-7
CASSELATEPDEQYF	TRBD2	TRBV4-2	TRBJ2-7
CASSLSGFGMDTIYF	-	TRBV5-6	TRBJ1-3
CASSYPHANTEAFF	-	TRBV5-6	TRBJ1-1
CASRLGDRGQKQYF	-	TRBV12-2	TRBJ2-5
CASSVGGGQGADTQYF	TRBD1	TRBV9	TRBJ2-3
CASSRSRIVYGYTF	-	TRBV6-5	TRBJ1-2
CSAKSPGAEAFF	-	TRBV29-1	TRBJ1-1
CASSSFYEQYF	-	TRBV7-2	TRBJ2-7
CASSETGGGVGDEQYF	-	TRBV7-9	TRBJ2-7
CASSYTHGQGETQYF	TRBD1	TRBV5-4	TRBJ2-5
CASKSDSEAFF	-	TRBV25-1	TRBJ1-1
CAISATSGGEQFF	-	TRBV10-3	TRBJ2-1
CSVGGAGGIYEQYF	-	TRBV29-1	TRBJ2-7
CASSLPSDNSPLHF	-	TRBV5-4	TRBJ1-6
CAWTETYNEQFF	-	TRBV30	TRBJ2-1
CASMEQGKDYEQFF	TRBD1	TRBV19	TRBJ2-1
CASSAVRGYEQYF	-	TRBV19	TRBJ2-7
CASSRPPGTGTEAFF	TRBD1	TRBV9	TRBJ1-1
CASRRGGYGYTF	-	TRBV2	TRBJ1-2
CASSLLPLAGINEQFF	TRBD2	TRBV7-6	TRBJ2-1
CASSQNPGQGSYEQYF	TRBD1	TRBV27	TRBJ2-7
CASSLTTGGSNQPQHF	-	TRBV7-9	TRBJ1-5
CASRNRGSPGPNYGYTF	TRBD1	TRBV19	TRBJ1-2
CASSQDPGLVETQYF	TRBD2	TRBV4-1	TRBJ2-5
CASSVALGGELFF	-	TRBV9	TRBJ1-4
CGGSMGTGELFF	-	TRBV29-1	TRBJ2-2
CASSPGAGVETQYF	TRBD2	TRBV4-1	TRBJ2-5
CASSEVAQWQTSYNEQFF	-	TRBV6-1	TRBJ2-1
CAITPTGLATGELFF	TRBD2	TRBV6-1	TRBJ2-2
CASSQSTGILNEQFF	-	TRBV11-1	TRBJ2-1
CAISDSPTASREQYF	-	TRBV10-3	TRBJ2-7